The 26 T cell receptor beta chains below all came from one sample that was sequenced in a study of T cell repertoires in cytomegalovirus infection. One entry per CDR3 protein, called by TCRdb with MiXCR from the reads. The sample includes under 600,000 distinct CDR3 sequences, 16% of them seen just once. Sequencing used CD8+ T cells from PBMCs. Receptors originate from a human donor in good health (CMV status not recorded). Some clones in this sample may be carry-over from other donors' samples.

The chain uses TRBV5-6 and TRBJ1-2; the D is unclear. Germline V gene sequence: CDR1 SGHDT, CDR2 YYEEEE. V was clipped by 4 bases and J by 4 bases, with 11 bases between them. There are 13 residues in the CDR3. Here the CDR3 reads CASSLDISYGYTF. The DNA of the CDR3 is TGTGCCAGCAGCCTTGACATCTCCTATGGCTACACCTTC.

Many counts were recorded for this clonotype. V gene TRBV12-3 or TRBV12-4 combines with J gene TRBJ2-1, with 9 positions matching TRBD2. This CDR3 is built from 18 residues. V shed 8 bases and J 3 bases; nucleotides not matched to a gene: 17. The CDR3 reads CASSAGGRAVPLYNEQFF. The CDR3 bases are TGTGCCAGCTCTGCTGGCGGGAGGGCCGTCCCCCTCTACAATGAGCAGTTCTTC.

V and J are TRBV2 and TRBJ1-2; TRBD1 aligns across 7 bases. Germline V lookup: CDR1 SNHLY, CDR2 FYNNEI. This CDR3 is 14 amino acids long. V lost 4 bases and J lost 8; bases outside the gene matches: 10. The CDR3 spells CASSVPEGASGYTF. The CDR3 DNA reads as TGTGCCAGCAGTGTACCGGAGGGGGCGAGCGGCTACACCTTC. The full variable domain, rest sourced from reference TRBV2 and TRBJ1-2, is EPEVTQTPSHQVTQMGQEVILRCVPISNHLYFYWYRQILGQKVEFLVSFYNNEISEKSEIFDDQFSVERPDGSNFTLKIRSTKLEDSAMYFCASSVPEGASGYTFGSGTRLTVV.

This clonotype has only a few counts. V is TRBV7-3 and J is TRBJ1-1; 10 nucleotides align to TRBD1. The junction had 13 bases not matched to a gene; V was cut back by 5 bases and J by 1 base. CDR3 length: 18 amino acids. CDR1 is SGHTA, CDR2 FQGTGA, per germline. In DNA form, the CDR3 reads TGTGCCAGCAGCACCAAGGACAGGGGGGCGAGCGAGAACACTGAAGCTTTCTTT. Amino acid sequence: CASSTKDRGASENTEAFF.

The genes are TRBV15 and TRBJ2-7; 9 positions agree with TRBD1. J was trimmed by 5 bases and V by 3 bases; bases with no gene match: 14. The CDR3 sequence is 17 residues long. CDR1 and CDR2 from the germline V gene are LNHNV and YYDKDF (reference sequence). The chain's CDR3 is CATSSRTAGQGGDEQYF. The CDR3 DNA is TGTGCCACCAGCAGCCGTACCGCGGGACAGGGCGGCGACGAGCAGTACTTC.

In this sample, this clonotype turned up a few times. The chain recombines TRBV20-1 with TRBJ2-4; weak D call: TRBD2 (5 bases). CDR1 and CDR2 (germline): DFQATT, SNEGSKA (reference sequence). The CDR3 consists of 13 residues. The ends were cut back, 5 bases at V and 9 bases at J, with 17 bases in the middle. CDR3 amino acids: CSARDLGEGIQYF. The CDR3 DNA follows: TGCAGTGCTCGCGACTTGGGCGAGGGCATTCAGTACTTC.

The sample holds a few counts of this clonotype. The CDR3: CASSVNRGTSTGELFF. CDR3 sequence (DNA): TGTGCCAGCAGTGTTAACAGGGGAACGAGCACCGGGGAGCTGTTTTTT. The V and J genes are TRBV25-1 and TRBJ2-2, with 7 bases matching TRBD1. The J segment lost 4 bases and the V segment lost 4 bases, leaving 9 bases of the junction unmatched. Per the germline V gene, CDR1 is MGHDK and CDR2 is SYGVNS. The CDR3 loop spans 16 amino acids.

This clonotype showed up many times. The chain uses TRBV7-8 and TRBJ2-3; 10 bases agree with TRBD2. The junction had 7 bases not matched to a gene; V was cut back by 5 bases and J by 2 bases. Germline V gene data show CDR1 as SGHVS and CDR2 as FQNEAQ. The CDR3 spans 16 residues. This CDR3 is CASSSLAGVDTDTQYF. The CDR3 DNA follows: TGTGCCAGCAGCAGCCTAGCGGGAGTAGACACAGATACGCAGTATTTT.

The chain recombines TRBV10-3 with TRBJ2-7; the match to TRBD2 covers 13 bases. The CDR3 is 18 amino acids. Trimming took 6 bases from V and 7 from J; bases not matched to a gene: 18. Germline CDR1 reads ENHRY; CDR2 reads SYGVKD. In nucleotides, the CDR3 is TGTGCCATCAGCCCCGGGACTAGCGGGACTCGAGTAGGGGGGGAGCAGTACTTC. It yields the protein CAISPGTSGTRVGGEQYF.

This clonotype was detected a few times. CDR3 protein: CASSTDPGEVNEQFF. The CDR3 nucleotides read TGTGCCAGCAGCACCGACCCGGGAGAGGTCAATGAGCAGTTCTTC. This rearrangement joins TRBV9 to TRBJ2-1; TRBD2 might be the D (6 bases). The CDR3 contains 15 residues. The germline V and J ends were trimmed by 4 bases and 6 bases, with 17 bases remaining between them. Germline V gene sequence: CDR1 SGDLS, CDR2 YYNGEE.

The rearrangement joins TRBV12-3 or TRBV12-4 to TRBJ1-2; D is ambiguous. Trimming removed 2 bases at V and 6 bases at J, with 7 bases between. This CDR3 is built from 12 residues. CDR3 DNA: TGTGCCAGCAGTTTAAGCCTGCATGGCTACACCTTC. Protein sequence: CASSLSLHGYTF.

The chain is built from TRBV27 and TRBJ2-3; a weak D match, TRBD1 (5 bases). The V end was cut by 3 bases, the J end by 7 bases, with 11 bases between. The CDR3 runs 13 residues. Germline V gene sequence: CDR1 MNHEY, CDR2 SMNVEV (reference sequence). Here the CDR3 DNA reads TGTGCCAGCAGTTTCGACAGCTCAAATACGCAGTATTTT. Translating gives CASSFDSSNTQYF.

The sample holds many counts of this clonotype. This chain uses TRBV7-9 with TRBJ1-5, with D perhaps TRBD1 (5 bases). The V gene's germline CDR1 is SEHNR and CDR2 FQNEAQ (reference sequence). This CDR3 comprises 15 residues. V was clipped by 0 bases and J by 5 bases, with 11 bases between them. The CDR3 nucleotides are TGTGCCAGCAGCTTAGCCGAGGGGCGGGATCAGCCCCAGCATTTT. This encodes CASSLAEGRDQPQHF.

This clonotype was observed many times. The chain links TRBV4-1 to TRBJ1-5; TRBD1 might be the D (5 bases). The CDR3 runs to 14 residues. Trimming removed 0 bases at V and 3 bases at J, with 6 bases between. The germline gives CDR1 MGHRA, CDR2 YSYEKL. The CDR3 region is CASSQEGVNQPQHF. The CDR3 region has the DNA TGCGCCAGCAGCCAAGAGGGGGTCAATCAGCCCCAGCATTTT.

This clonotype was detected a few times. The chain is built from TRBV6-6 and TRBJ2-5; D call uncertain. Trimming removed 4 bases at V and 2 bases at J, with 11 bases between. The CDR3 length is 14 residues. The germline V gene has CDR1 MNHNY and CDR2 SVGAGI (reference sequence). DNA for the CDR3: TGTGCCAGCAGTTTACTCAGACGGCAAGAGACCCAGTACTTC. This codes for CASSLLRRQETQYF.

The chain links TRBV18 to TRBJ1-1; TRBD1 is a possible D gene (5 bases). From germline, CDR1 is KGHSH and CDR2 LQKENI. Deletions cut 2 bases from V and 0 bases from J, with 13 bases between. The CDR3 sequence is 16 residues long. The CDR3 DNA follows: TGTGCCAGCTCACCAGCGAGAGGGGCCCTGAACACTGAAGCTTTCTTT. Amino acids: CASSPARGALNTEAFF.

This clonotype was counted many times. V is TRBV7-8 and J is TRBJ2-2, with D possibly being TRBD2 (6 bases). Looked up from germline, CDR1 is SGHVS and CDR2 is FQNEAQ. The V end lost 1 base, the J end lost 8 bases, and 14 bases lay between the germline ends. CDR3 size: 15 residues. In DNA, the CDR3 is TGTGCCAGCAGCTTAGTGATCGGGGGAAGTGGGGAGCTGTTTTTT. Translating gives CASSLVIGGSGELFF.

V gene TRBV27 combines with J gene TRBJ2-3, with a possible D match to TRBD1 (6 bases). The CDR3 extends over 14 amino acids. CDR1 MNHEY and CDR2 SMNVEV come from the germline V gene (reference sequence). V dropped 2 bases and J dropped 5 bases, with 11 bases sitting between them. In DNA, the CDR3 is TGTGCCAGCAGTTTAAACAGGGTGGGAGATACGCAGTATTTT. Protein product: CASSLNRVGDTQYF.

The chain combines TRBV27 with TRBJ2-1; 7 bases match TRBD1. The junction had 14 bases not matched to a gene; V was cut back by 8 bases and J by 7 bases. The CDR3 consists of 15 residues. Germline V gene lookup returns CDR1 MNHEY and CDR2 SMNVEV (reference sequence). CDR3 sequence: CASSLRDRVSNEQFF. Written as DNA, the CDR3 is TGTGCCAGCTCCCTCCGCGACAGGGTGTCGAATGAGCAGTTCTTC.

Points on this clonotype: A read error may explain this, as a much larger clone is one base away. The CDR3 loop reads CASGGPTVELFF. CDR3 in DNA: TGTGCCAGCGGAGGTCCAACCGTGGAGCTGTTTTTT. The V call is TRBV12-3 or TRBV12-4, the J call TRBJ2-2; a weak D match, TRBD2 (5 bases). This CDR3 is 12 amino acids long.

This clonotype was counted at least ten times. The J gene is TRBJ2-5, the V gene TRBV4-1; a possible D gene is TRBD2 (5 bases). Deletions cut 4 bases from V and 2 bases from J, with 8 bases between. Looked up from germline, CDR1 is MGHRA and CDR2 is YSYEKL. This CDR3 spans 13 amino acids. The CDR3 here is CASSPWEQETQYF. CDR3 nucleotide sequence: TGCGCCAGCAGCCCTTGGGAGCAAGAGACCCAGTACTTC.

The chain has TRBV27 and TRBJ2-5; tentatively, D is TRBD1 (6 bases). This CDR3 contains 13 residues. The V end lost 3 bases, the J end lost 6 bases, and 11 bases lay between the germline ends. Germline V gives CDR1 MNHEY, CDR2 SMNVEV (reference sequence). DNA for the CDR3: TGTGCCAGCAGTTTGGGCAGGGGAAAGACCCAGTACTTC. Translated: CASSLGRGKTQYF.

The table lists this clonotype with many counts. The V gene is TRBV7-6, the J gene TRBJ2-7; unclear D gene. Trimming took off 1 base at V and 4 bases at J, with 8 bases between the two ends. From germline, CDR1 is SGHVS and CDR2 FNYEAQ. The CDR3 consists of 13 residues. CDR3 bases: TGTGCCAGCAGCTTAGAGGTTGCGTACGAGCAGTACTTC. Protein sequence: CASSLEVAYEQYF. The whole variable domain, remainder taken from reference TRBV7-6 and TRBJ2-7, is GAGVSQSPRYKVTKRGQDVALRCDPISGHVSLYWYRQALGQGPEFLTYFNYEAQQDKSGLPNDRFSAERPEGSISTLTIQRTEQRDSAMYRCASSLEVAYEQYFGPGTRLTVT.

The sample holds many counts of this clonotype. The J gene is TRBJ2-5, the V gene TRBV6-1; a possible D gene is TRBD2 (5 bases). From germline, CDR1 is MNHNS and CDR2 SASEGT. Trimming removed 4 bases at V and 8 bases at J, with 11 bases between. This CDR3 spans 12 amino acids. The DNA for the CDR3 is TGTGCCAGCAGTGCGGGGATCCTTACCCAGTACTTC. Protein: CASSAGILTQYF.

This clonotype was counted many times. The chain combines TRBV6-2 or TRBV6-3 with TRBJ1-2; TRBD1 matches at 7 bases. Germline V CDR1 and CDR2: MNHEY, SVGEGT. The CDR3 runs 13 residues. The V segment lost 4 bases and the J segment 7 bases; nucleotides outside the gene matches: 6. CDR3 in amino acids: CASSSGWDSGYTF. Written as DNA, the CDR3 is TGTGCCAGCAGTTCCGGATGGGACAGTGGCTACACCTTC.

The rearrangement joins TRBV12-5 to TRBJ1-1; possibly TRBD1 for D (5 bases). The V gene's germline CDR1 is LGHNT and CDR2 FRNRAP. CDR3 length: 11 amino acids. Trimming removed 6 bases from V and 6 bases from J, with 8 bases in between. CDR3 sequence reads: CASGQGAEAFF. The CDR3 nucleotides are TGTGCTAGTGGGCAGGGTGCTGAAGCTTTCTTT.